This paragraph covers one T cell receptor (beta chain) sequence. Its antigen remains unknown. The data derive from a study of long-term antiretroviral therapy in people with HIV. Study results and limitations: Clones showing expansion before ART dominated the repertoire at all time points. With ART, diversity went up but was still lower than in transplant donor controls.

The authors ran the immunoSEQ assay, v3.0, at survey level. TCRdb's copy holds only in-frame clones and misses some; the assay was immunoSEQ multiplex PCR. The repertoire holds about 29,000 clones, with 85% to 90% as singletons. V lost 5 bases to trimming and J lost 2 bases; unmatched junction nucleotides: 5. Germline lookup yields CDR1 MNHEY and CDR2 SVGAGI. The CDR3 covers 14 residues. Prior to DNA extraction, the samples held 1-10 million cryopreserved PBMC. The material sequenced was unsorted PBMCs, taken 0.5 years after starting antiretroviral therapy. The TCR originated in a young woman with HIV. The chain couples TRBV6-5 to TRBJ1-2, with TRBD1 matching 7 bases. CDR3 region: CASSPLQGNYGYTF. CDR3 DNA sequence: TGTGCCAGCAGTCCCTTACAGGGGAACTATGGCTACACCTTC.